The 16 T cell receptor beta chains below all came from one sample that was sequenced in a study of CD8 T cells in Susac syndrome. RNA amounts of about 0.45 to 1 ug underwent reverse transcription with random hexamers. TCRdb fed the immunoSEQ multiplex PCR reads into MiXCR, producing one record per CDR3 protein. The sample lists about 190,000 distinct CDR3 sequences, 75% to 95% seen once, with about 0.1% in the top ten. The specimen sequenced was CD4+ T cells from PBMCs. These receptors were collected from a human donor with Susac syndrome.

The genes are TRBV12-3 or TRBV12-4 and TRBJ2-1; 10 bases align to TRBD2. V dropped 5 bases and J dropped 8; count of bases not matched to a gene: 9. CDR3 size: 15 residues. CDR3: CASSQAGGLSDEQFF. CDR3 DNA sequence: TGTGCCAGCAGTCAAGCGGGGGGGCTAAGTGATGAGCAGTTCTTC.

The chain uses TRBV23-1 and TRBJ1-5, with a possible D match to TRBD1 (6 bases). TRBV23-1 is identified as an open reading frame with a role that is uncertain. CDR3 length: 15 residues. The ends were cut back, 2 bases at V and 7 bases at J, with 15 bases in the middle. The CDR3 DNA reads TGCGCCAGCAGTCAAAACAGGGACCCACGCCAGCCCCAGCATTTT. The encoded protein is CASSQNRDPRQPQHF.

The chain has TRBV7-2 and TRBJ2-5, with a tentative D call TRBD2 (5 bases). This CDR3 is built from 14 residues. Germline CDR1 SGHTA, CDR2 FQGNSA. Trimming pared 2 bases from V and 4 bases from J, leaving 11 bases between. The CDR3 loop reads CASSLQLVLETQYF. The CDR3 DNA follows: TGTGCCAGCAGCTTACAACTAGTCTTAGAGACCCAGTACTTC.

This clonotype appeared a single time. The rearrangement joins TRBV7-9 to TRBJ2-1; TRBD2 matches at 10 bases. The CDR3 consists of 15 residues. The junction had 6 bases not matched to a gene; V was cut back by 4 bases and J by 6 bases. Germline CDR1 is SEHNR and CDR2 is FQNEAQ (reference sequence). CDR3 DNA: TGTGCCAGCAGCTATAGCGGGGGGCCCCTCAATGAGCAGTTCTTC. Its translation: CASSYSGGPLNEQFF.

The chain is built from TRBV5-6 and TRBJ2-5; no firm D call. The CDR3 is 11 residues long. V dropped 1 base and J dropped 5 bases, with 3 bases sitting between them. The V gene's germline CDR1 is SGHDT and CDR2 YYEEEE. The CDR3 nucleotides read TGTGCCAGCAGCTTGATGGAGACCCAGTACTTC. Its translation: CASSLMETQYF.

This chain joins TRBV30 and TRBJ2-3; D is uncertain. V lost 2 bases and J 0 bases, leaving 6 bases between the germline ends. Germline V lookup: CDR1 GTSNPN, CDR2 SVGIG (reference sequence). The CDR3 sequence is 13 residues long. The CDR3 DNA is TGTGCCTGGAGTCTGGGGAGCACAGATACGCAGTATTTT. Translated, it gives CAWSLGSTDTQYF.

The chain couples TRBV6-6 to TRBJ1-6; D possibly corresponds to TRBD1 (6 bases). Germline V gene data show CDR1 as MNHNY and CDR2 as SVGAGI (reference sequence). The CDR3 has 14 residues. Deletions cut 7 bases from V and 6 bases from J, with 13 bases between. This CDR3 reads CASNPGQANSPLHF. The CDR3 bases are TGTGCCAGCAATCCGGGACAAGCTAATTCACCCCTCCACTTT.

The rearrangement links TRBV12-3 or TRBV12-4 to TRBJ2-1; D uncertain. V lost 5 bases and J 7 bases, leaving 9 bases between the germline ends. The CDR3 sequence is 12 residues long. For the CDR3, the DNA is TGTGCCAGCAGTCCAACTACGAATGAGCAGTTCTTC. This gives the protein CASSPTTNEQFF.

J is TRBJ2-5 and V is TRBV20-1; TRBD2 matches at 11 bases. The CDR3 consists of 15 residues. The V and J ends lost 1 base and 0 bases, in that order; junction bases with no gene match: 1. CDR1 is DFQATT, CDR2 SNEGSKA, per germline (reference sequence). CDR3 residues: CSARGLAGYQETQYF. For the CDR3, the DNA is TGCAGTGCTAGAGGACTAGCGGGGTACCAAGAGACCCAGTACTTC.

The chain links TRBV18 to TRBJ1-2; TRBD1 is a possible D gene (6 bases). The germline gives CDR1 KGHSH, CDR2 LQKENI. V was pared by 1 base and J by 2 bases, with 14 bases between. This CDR3 spans 16 amino acids. CDR3 sequence reads: CASSPQIAGENYGYTF. Here the CDR3 DNA reads TGTGCCAGCTCACCACAAATCGCAGGGGAAAACTATGGCTACACCTTC.

This chain uses TRBV12-3 or TRBV12-4 with TRBJ2-7, with TRBD1 matching over 8 bases. This CDR3 comprises 15 residues. J gave up 1 base and V 8 bases, and 10 bases lay outside the gene matches. For the CDR3, the DNA is TGTGCCAGCCGACTCGGGACAGGTAGATCCTACGAGCAGTACTTC. This codes for CASRLGTGRSYEQYF.

The gene calls are TRBV6-2 or TRBV6-3 and TRBJ2-3; D not resolved. Per the germline V gene, CDR1 is MNHEY and CDR2 is SVGEGT. Trimming removed 10 bases at V and 0 bases at J, with 20 bases between. The CDR3 is made up of 16 amino acids. In DNA, the CDR3 is TGTGCCACCACCCCGCGTCGGCAGTTCAGCACAGATACGCAGTATTTT. Protein: CATTPRRQFSTDTQYF.

The genes are TRBV20-1 and TRBJ2-7; D ambiguous. Trimming removed 1 base from V and 4 bases from J, with 11 bases in between. Per the germline V gene, CDR1 is DFQATT and CDR2 is SNEGSKA (reference sequence). The CDR3 has 13 residues. The chain's CDR3 is CSARGRDLYEQYF. CDR3 coding DNA: TGCAGTGCTAGAGGTAGGGATCTGTACGAGCAGTACTTC.

CDR3 nucleotide sequence: TGTGCCAGCAGTTTCCCCCATAGAGCTGAAGCTTTCTTT. Translated, it gives CASSFPHRAEAFF. The chain couples TRBV28 to TRBJ1-1, with unresolved D. Germline CDR1 MDHEN, CDR2 SYDVKM. This CDR3 has 13 residues. Trimming shortened V by 3 bases and J by 6 bases, and 11 bases separated the two germline ends.

In nucleotides, the CDR3 is TGTGCCACCAGCAGAGATTTAACTATAGATGAGCAGTTCTTC. It specifies CATSRDLTIDEQFF. The genes are TRBV15 and TRBJ2-1; D is ambiguous. The ends were cut back, 0 bases at V and 8 bases at J, with 11 bases in the middle. CDR1 LNHNV and CDR2 YYDKDF come from the germline V gene (reference sequence). CDR3 length: 14 residues.

The chain couples TRBV9 to TRBJ1-6, with 9 bases aligning to TRBD1. The CDR3 extends over 18 amino acids. CDR1 is SGDLS and CDR2 is YYNGEE in the germline V gene. Losses at the gene ends were 3 bases for V and 10 bases for J; bases not matched to a gene: 17. In nucleotides, the CDR3 is TGTGCCAGCAGCGCAGCCTCGACACGACAGGGGGTGATATCACCCCTCCACTTT. This codes for CASSAASTRQGVISPLHF.